This T cell receptor beta chain originates from a study of cytomegalovirus exposure and HLA in healthy donors. Researchers ran the PCR with 60 Vbeta and 13 Jbeta primers. Using immunoSEQ multiplex PCR, the repertoire was profiled, and TCRdb retains in-frame clones only, with some absent. The data show about 93,000 clones, 82% seen once. On this clone: Its specificity is unknown.

Whole-study findings and limits: Sequences of the TCR beta chain were said to predict the HLA-A and HLA-B alleles of most subjects accurately. Later analysis demonstrated an association between a missense DCLRE1C variant and TCR beta V- and J-gene trimming. Prior analysis indicated that the majority of TCR beta V segments exhibited productivity approximately 87% or approximately 30% of the time. Confirmation was obtained in vitro that a few CMV-associated chains are specific for CMV antigens.

This CDR3 region has 16 residues. Germline assignment: CDR1 LNHDA and CDR2 SQIVND (reference sequence). V lost 5 bases and J lost 3; bases outside the gene matches: 13. Sequenced: PBMCs. This rearrangement joins TRBV19 to TRBJ2-7; 7 bases fit TRBD1. The clonotype comes from a man aged 45-60 years in good health and CMV-seronegative. CDR3 nucleotide sequence: TGTGCCAGTAGTCCGTTACCGGACCGGACAGGCTACGAGCAGTACTTC. Translated, it gives CASSPLPDRTGYEQYF.